A selection of T cell receptor beta chains follows, all from one sample in a study of T cells after posttransplantation cyclophosphamide. The repertoire was sequenced with immunoSEQ multiplex PCR; TCRdb's copy has only in-frame clones and lacks some. Among 20,000 to 25,000 clones listed, around 87% were seen once. The input for sequencing was PBMCs, taken approximately twelve months after allogeneic stem cell transplant with calcineurin inhibitor and methotrexate. All receptors come from a female patient in her 30s who received an allogeneic stem cell transplant from an unrelated donor, was CMV-positive, and had acute and chronic GVHD. Some T cells may be transferred from the graft donor. CDR3s include the opening cysteine and the closing phenylalanine or tryptophan. A D gene is named only where the DNA matches it firmly. Not all rows give a size; the values are once, few, many and, for expanded clones, a class.

j_call v_call cdr3_length clone_size d_call cdr3_aa cdr3_nt
TRBJ2-2 TRBV5-1 15 . . CASSLGAANTGELFF TGCGCCAGCAGCTTGGGGGCAGCGAACACCGGGGAGCTGTTTTTT
TRBJ1-5 TRBV7-2 16 . . CASSLGAGYSNQPQHF TGTGCCAGCAGCTTAGGGGCAGGTTATAGCAATCAGCCCCAGCATTTT
TRBJ2-6 TRBV27 16 . . CASSLQGPSGANVLTF TGTGCCAGCAGTTTACAGGGCCCCTCTGGGGCCAACGTCCTGACTTTC
TRBJ2-3 TRBV19 12 . . CASGAGTDTQYF TGTGCCAGTGGGGCGGGAACAGATACGCAGTATTTT
TRBJ1-5 TRBV7-4 15 . TRBD1 CASSVQGVGNQPQHF TGTGCCAGCAGCGTACAGGGGGTTGGCAATCAGCCCCAGCATTTT
TRBJ1-2 TRBV10-3 13 . TRBD1 CAIRPDRREGYTF TGTGCCATCAGGCCGGACAGGAGGGAAGGCTACACCTTC
TRBJ2-5 TRBV5-1 14 . . CASSWDKTQETQYF TGCGCCAGCAGCTGGGACAAAACTCAAGAGACCCAGTACTTC
TRBJ1-1 TRBV9 13 . . CASSVVGKGEAFF TGTGCCAGCAGCGTAGTGGGAAAGGGGGAAGCTTTCTTT
TRBJ2-4 TRBV5-6 13 . TRBD2 CASSPGRGGPQLF TGTGCCAGCAGCCCCGGGAGGGGCGGCCCTCAACTCTTC
TRBJ1-3 TRBV9 16 . . CASSLVGRVHGNTIYF TGTGCCAGCAGCCTCGTGGGGAGAGTTCATGGAAACACCATATATTTT
TRBJ1-5 TRBV5-5 14 . TRBD1 CASSRTGSNQPQHF TGTGCCAGCAGCAGGACAGGGAGCAATCAGCCCCAGCATTTT
TRBJ1-1 TRBV5-6 15 . . CASSSTLAGNTEAFF TGTGCCAGCAGCTCCACACTTGCAGGAAACACTGAAGCTTTCTTT
TRBJ1-1 TRBV7-2 13 . . CASGYHPGTEAFF TGTGCCAGCGGATATCACCCGGGGACTGAAGCTTTCTTT
TRBJ2-5 TRBV10-3 14 . TRBD2 CAIATSGESQTQYF TGTGCCATTGCAACTAGCGGGGAGAGTCAGACCCAGTACTTC
TRBJ1-1 TRBV7-9 12 few . CASSSEGQEAFF TGTGCCAGCAGCTCCGAAGGACAAGAAGCTTTCTTT
TRBJ1-5 TRBV6-4 14 . . CASSAEYSNQPQHF TGTGCCAGCAGTGCAGAATATAGCAATCAGCCCCAGCATTTT